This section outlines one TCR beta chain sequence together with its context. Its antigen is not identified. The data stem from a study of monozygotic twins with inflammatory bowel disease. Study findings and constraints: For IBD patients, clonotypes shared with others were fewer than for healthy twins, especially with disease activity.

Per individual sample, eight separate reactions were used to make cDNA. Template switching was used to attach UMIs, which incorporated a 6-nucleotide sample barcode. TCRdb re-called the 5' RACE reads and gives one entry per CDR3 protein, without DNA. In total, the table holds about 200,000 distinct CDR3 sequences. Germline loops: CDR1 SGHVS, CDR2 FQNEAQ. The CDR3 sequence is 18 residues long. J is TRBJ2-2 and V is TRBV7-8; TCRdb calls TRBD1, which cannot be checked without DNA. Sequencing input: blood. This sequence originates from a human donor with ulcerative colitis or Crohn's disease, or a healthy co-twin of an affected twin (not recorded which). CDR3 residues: CASSSPTGTATNTGELFF.